Listed here are 8 T cell receptor beta chains from one sample, sequenced in a study of Tregs in tolerant kidney transplant recipients. The repertoire was sequenced with immunoSEQ multiplex PCR; TCRdb's copy has only in-frame clones and lacks some. The sample contains fewer than 20,000 clones, 80% to 90% of which appear only once. Sequencing used Tregs from blood. All receptors come from a human donor in good health.

CDR3 nucleotide sequence: TGTGCCAGCAGCTTAGAACCACCGGGGACAGGGGTCTCCTACGAGCAGTACTTC. This codes for CASSLEPPGTGVSYEQYF. The rearrangement joins TRBV7-6 to TRBJ2-7; 10 bases fit TRBD1. CDR1 and CDR2 from the germline V gene are SGHVS and FNYEAQ. This CDR3 is 18 amino acids long. J lost 0 bases, V lost 1 base, and 9 bases had no gene match.

This rearrangement joins TRBV7-8 to TRBJ2-3; 12 bases fit TRBD1. The germline gives CDR1 SGHVS, CDR2 FQNEAQ. This CDR3 is 17 amino acids long. Unmatched junction bases numbered 15, after V lost 10 bases and J lost 4 bases. CDR3 nucleotides: TGTGCCACCTTCCGGGACAGGGGGCGAGGGGCCGCAGATACGCAGTATTTT. Its translation: CATFRDRGRGAADTQYF.

The V and J genes are TRBV7-3 and TRBJ1-1; D is unresolved. Germline V lookup: CDR1 SGHTA, CDR2 FQGTGA. The CDR3 runs to 14 residues. Trimming removed 0 bases from V and 0 bases from J, with 5 bases in between. The chain's CDR3 is CASSLTAMNTEAFF. CDR3 nucleotides: TGTGCCAGCAGCTTAACGGCGATGAACACTGAAGCTTTCTTT.

The rearrangement uses TRBV9 and TRBJ2-1, with unresolved D. The CDR3 loop spans 13 amino acids. V was pared by 4 bases and J by 2 bases, with 7 bases between. The germline V gene has CDR1 SGDLS and CDR2 YYNGEE. The CDR3 DNA is TGTGCCAGCAGCCGAAGGGCCTACAATGAGCAGTTCTTC. Its translation: CASSRRAYNEQFF.

The J gene is TRBJ1-5, the V gene TRBV7-9; TRBD1 aligns across 7 bases. The J segment lost 6 bases and the V segment lost 3 bases, leaving 8 bases of the junction unmatched. In germline, CDR1 is SEHNR, CDR2 FQNEAQ (reference sequence). CDR3 length equals 15 residues. The chain's CDR3 is CASSFGQAHGQPQHF. The CDR3 bases are TGTGCCAGCAGCTTCGGACAGGCCCACGGTCAGCCCCAGCATTTT.

CDR3: CASSLFAGYEQYF. The CDR3 nucleotides read TGTGCCAGCAGTTTATTTGCTGGGTACGAGCAGTACTTC. This sequence joins TRBV27 and TRBJ2-7; the D is unclear. The CDR3 totals 13 residues. CDR1 and CDR2 from the germline V gene are MNHEY and SMNVEV (reference sequence). The V end lost 1 base, the J end lost 4 bases, and 8 bases lay between the germline ends.

In DNA, the CDR3 is TGTGCCAGCAGCTCCCAGGGCAGGCCCTATGGCTACACCTTC. Protein product: CASSSQGRPYGYTF. J is TRBJ1-2 and V is TRBV5-6, with a possible D match to TRBD1 (5 bases). Trimming took off 3 bases at V and 4 bases at J, with 13 bases between the two ends. Germline loops: CDR1 SGHDT, CDR2 YYEEEE. The CDR3 length is 14 residues.

The chain combines TRBV29-1 with TRBJ1-2; no reliable D call. The ends were cut back, 5 bases at V and 4 bases at J, with 11 bases in the middle. Per germline, CDR1 SQVTM and CDR2 ANQGSEA. There are 12 residues in the CDR3. DNA of the CDR3: TGCAGCGTTTCCGGTGGGAGCTATGGCTACACCTTC. Translated, it gives CSVSGGSYGYTF.